This T cell receptor (beta chain) was retrieved from a study of blood T cells in healthy people across ages. The use of a sample-barcoded 5' primer and a J-beta primer mix characterized a second PCR of about 6 to 12 cycles. TCRdb reanalysed the 5' RACE reads using MiXCR and keeps one entry per CDR3 protein. Altogether 800,000 to 1,300,000 distinct CDR3 sequences are present, 25% being singletons, with the ten largest covering around 0.75%. V gave up 0 bases and J gave up 5 bases, with 15 bases separating them. CDR3 length: 15 amino acids. CDR1 SGHRS and CDR2 YFSETQ come from the germline V gene. This same sample was also taken into another study, of T cells of mothers and their children.

Sequencing was performed on blood. The chain employs TRBV5-1 and TRBJ2-7, with a weak D call TRBD1 (6 bases). This receptor was taken from a girl aged 2 to 10 in good health. CDR3 protein: CASSLDRVSSDEQYF. CDR3 DNA sequence: TGCGCCAGCAGCTTGGACAGGGTGAGTTCGGACGAGCAGTACTTC. Based on the CDR3 plus reference TRBV5-1 and TRBJ2-7, the full variable domain is KAGVTQTPRYLIKTRGQQVTLSCSPISGHRSVSWYQQTPGQGLQFLFEYFSETQRNKGNFPGRFSGRQFSNSRSEMNVSTLELGDSALYLCASSLDRVSSDEQYFGPGTRLTVT.